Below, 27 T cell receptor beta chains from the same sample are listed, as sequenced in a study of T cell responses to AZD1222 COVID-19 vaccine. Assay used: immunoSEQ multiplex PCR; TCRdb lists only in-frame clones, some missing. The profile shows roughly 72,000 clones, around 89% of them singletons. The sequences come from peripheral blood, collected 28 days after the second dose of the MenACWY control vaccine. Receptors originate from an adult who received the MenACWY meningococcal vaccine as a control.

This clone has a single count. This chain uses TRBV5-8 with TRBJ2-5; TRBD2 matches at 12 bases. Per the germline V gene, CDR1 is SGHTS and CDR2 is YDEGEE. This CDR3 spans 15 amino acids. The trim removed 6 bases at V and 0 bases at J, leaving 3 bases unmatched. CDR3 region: CASNPSGGDQETQYF. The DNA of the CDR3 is TGTGCCAGCAACCCTAGCGGGGGGGACCAAGAGACCCAGTACTTC.

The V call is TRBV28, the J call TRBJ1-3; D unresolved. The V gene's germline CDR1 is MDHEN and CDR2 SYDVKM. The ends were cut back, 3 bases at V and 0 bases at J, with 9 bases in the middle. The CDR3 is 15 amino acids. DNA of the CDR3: TGTGCCAGCAGTTTGGCTTTCAGCTCTGGAAACACCATATATTTT. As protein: CASSLAFSSGNTIYF.

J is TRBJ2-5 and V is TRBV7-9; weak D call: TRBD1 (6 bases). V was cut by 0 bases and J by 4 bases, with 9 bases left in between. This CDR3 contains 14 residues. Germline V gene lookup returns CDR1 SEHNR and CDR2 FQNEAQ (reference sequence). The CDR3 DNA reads TGTGCCAGCAGCTTAGCGGGGGCCGGAGAGACCCAGTACTTC. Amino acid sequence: CASSLAGAGETQYF.

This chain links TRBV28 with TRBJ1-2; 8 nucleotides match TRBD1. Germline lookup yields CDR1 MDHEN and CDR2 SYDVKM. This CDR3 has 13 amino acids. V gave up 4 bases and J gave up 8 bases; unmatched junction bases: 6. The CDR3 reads CASSSPDRVGYTF. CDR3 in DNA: TGTGCCAGCAGTTCCCCGGACAGGGTCGGCTACACCTTC.

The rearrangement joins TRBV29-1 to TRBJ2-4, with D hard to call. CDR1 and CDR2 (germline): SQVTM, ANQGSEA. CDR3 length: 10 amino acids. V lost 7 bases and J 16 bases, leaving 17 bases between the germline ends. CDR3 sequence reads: CSAVGRLVYF. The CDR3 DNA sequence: TGCAGCGCCGTTGGACGGTTGGTCTACTTC. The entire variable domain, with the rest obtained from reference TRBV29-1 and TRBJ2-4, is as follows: SAVISQKPSRDICQRGTSLTIQCQVDSQVTMMFWYRQQPGQSLTLIATANQGSEATYESGFVIDKFPISRPNLTFSTLTVSNMSPEDSSIYLCSAVGRLVYFGAGTRLSVL.

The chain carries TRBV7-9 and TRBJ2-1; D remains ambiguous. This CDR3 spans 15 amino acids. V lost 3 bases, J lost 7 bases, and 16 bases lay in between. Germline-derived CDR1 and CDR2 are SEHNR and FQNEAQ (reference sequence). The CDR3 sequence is CASSFTSSPENEQFF. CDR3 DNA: TGTGCCAGCAGCTTCACATCTTCCCCCGAAAATGAGCAGTTCTTC.

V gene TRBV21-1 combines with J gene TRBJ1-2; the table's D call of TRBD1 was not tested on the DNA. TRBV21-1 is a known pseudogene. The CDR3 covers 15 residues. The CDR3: CASSPRQGVDYGYTF. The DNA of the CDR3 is TGTGCCAGCAGCCCCCGACAGGGAGTAGACTATGGCTACACCTTC.

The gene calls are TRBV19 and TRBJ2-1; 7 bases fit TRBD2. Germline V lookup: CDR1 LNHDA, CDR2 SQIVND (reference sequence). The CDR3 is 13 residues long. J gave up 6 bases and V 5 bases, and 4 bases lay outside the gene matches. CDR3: CASSQLAINEQFF. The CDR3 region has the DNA TGTGCCAGTAGTCAACTAGCGATCAATGAGCAGTTCTTC.

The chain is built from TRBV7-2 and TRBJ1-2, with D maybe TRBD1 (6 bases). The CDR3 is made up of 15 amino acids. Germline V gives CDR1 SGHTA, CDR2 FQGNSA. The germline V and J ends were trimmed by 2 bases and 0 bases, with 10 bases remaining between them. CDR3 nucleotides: TGTGCCAGCAGCTTAACGGCAGGGGCTAACTATGGCTACACCTTC. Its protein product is CASSLTAGANYGYTF. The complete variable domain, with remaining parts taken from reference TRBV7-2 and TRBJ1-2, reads GAGVSQSPSNKVTEKGKDVELRCDPISGHTALYWYRQSLGQGLEFLIYFQGNSAPDKSGLPSDRFSAERTGGSVSTLTIQRTQQEDSAVYLCASSLTAGANYGYTFGSGTRLTVV.

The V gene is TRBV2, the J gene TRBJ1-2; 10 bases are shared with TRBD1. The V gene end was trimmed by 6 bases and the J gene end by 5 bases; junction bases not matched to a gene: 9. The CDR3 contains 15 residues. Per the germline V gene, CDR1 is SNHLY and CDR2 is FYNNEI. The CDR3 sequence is CASRPSGQGFYGYTF. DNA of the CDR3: TGTGCCAGCAGACCCTCGGGACAGGGGTTTTATGGCTACACCTTC.

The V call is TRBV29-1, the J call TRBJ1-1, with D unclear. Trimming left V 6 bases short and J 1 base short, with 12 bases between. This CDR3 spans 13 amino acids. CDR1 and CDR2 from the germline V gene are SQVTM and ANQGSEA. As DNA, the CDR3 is TGCAGCGTGGCCCGGGTGGCGAACACTGAAGCTTTCTTT. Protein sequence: CSVARVANTEAFF.

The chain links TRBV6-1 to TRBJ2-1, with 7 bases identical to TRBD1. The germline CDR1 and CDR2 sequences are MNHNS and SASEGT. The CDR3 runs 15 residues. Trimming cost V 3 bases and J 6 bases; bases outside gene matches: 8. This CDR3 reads CASSETGLLFNEQFF. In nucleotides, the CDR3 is TGTGCCAGCAGTGAGACAGGGTTATTATTCAATGAGCAGTTCTTC.

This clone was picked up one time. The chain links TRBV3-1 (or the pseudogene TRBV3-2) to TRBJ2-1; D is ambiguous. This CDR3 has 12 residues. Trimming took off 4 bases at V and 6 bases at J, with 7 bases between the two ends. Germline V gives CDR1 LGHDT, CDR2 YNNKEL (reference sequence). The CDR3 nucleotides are TGTGCCAGCAGCCCCCAGCGCAATGAGCAGTTCTTC. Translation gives CASSPQRNEQFF.

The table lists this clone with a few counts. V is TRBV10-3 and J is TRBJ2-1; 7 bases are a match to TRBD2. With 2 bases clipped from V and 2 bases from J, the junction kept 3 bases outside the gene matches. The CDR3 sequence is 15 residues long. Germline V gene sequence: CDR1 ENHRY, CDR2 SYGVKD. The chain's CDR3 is CAISEAGETYNEQFF. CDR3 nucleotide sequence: TGTGCCATCAGTGAGGCGGGGGAGACCTACAATGAGCAGTTCTTC.

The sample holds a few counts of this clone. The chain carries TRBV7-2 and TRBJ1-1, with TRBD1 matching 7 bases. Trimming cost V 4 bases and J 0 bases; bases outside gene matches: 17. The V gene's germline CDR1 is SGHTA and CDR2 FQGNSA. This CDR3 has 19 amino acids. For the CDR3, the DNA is TGTGCCAGCAGCTCTAGGACAGGCTTTCTGAGGATAGTGAACACTGAAGCTTTCTTT. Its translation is CASSSRTGFLRIVNTEAFF.

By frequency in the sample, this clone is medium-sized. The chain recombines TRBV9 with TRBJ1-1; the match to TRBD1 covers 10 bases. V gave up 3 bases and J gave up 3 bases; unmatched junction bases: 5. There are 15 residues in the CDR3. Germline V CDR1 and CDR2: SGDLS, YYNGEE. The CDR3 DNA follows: TGTGCCAGCAGCGATACCGGACAGGGGGACACTGAAGCTTTCTTT. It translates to CASSDTGQGDTEAFF.

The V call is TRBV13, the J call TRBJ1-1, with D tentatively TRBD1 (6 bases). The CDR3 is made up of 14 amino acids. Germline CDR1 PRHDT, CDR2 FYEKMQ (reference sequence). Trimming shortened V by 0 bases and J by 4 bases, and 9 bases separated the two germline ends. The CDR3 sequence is CASSLGGGSTEAFF. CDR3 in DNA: TGTGCCAGCAGCTTAGGCGGGGGCTCCACTGAAGCTTTCTTT.

The CDR3 DNA reads as TGTGCCAGCAGTCCGGCCCGGACAGGGATCCCAGCAGATGAGCAGTTCTTC. Its translation is CASSPARTGIPADEQFF. This chain uses TRBV28 with TRBJ2-1, with TRBD1 matching over 8 bases. V lost 5 bases and J lost 8; bases outside the gene matches: 17. The CDR3 is 17 amino acids. Germline-derived CDR1 and CDR2 are MDHEN and SYDVKM.

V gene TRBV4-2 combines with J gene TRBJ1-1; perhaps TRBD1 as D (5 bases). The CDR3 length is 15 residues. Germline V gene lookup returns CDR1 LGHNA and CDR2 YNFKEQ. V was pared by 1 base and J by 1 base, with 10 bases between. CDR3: CASSQVLQANTEAFF. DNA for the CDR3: TGTGCCAGCAGCCAAGTACTACAGGCGAACACTGAAGCTTTCTTT.

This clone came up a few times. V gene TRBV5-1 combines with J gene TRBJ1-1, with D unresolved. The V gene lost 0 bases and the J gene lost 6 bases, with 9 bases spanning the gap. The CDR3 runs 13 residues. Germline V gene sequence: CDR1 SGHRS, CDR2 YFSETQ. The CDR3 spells CASSLESIAEAFF. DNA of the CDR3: TGCGCCAGCAGCTTGGAGTCAATAGCTGAAGCTTTCTTT.

DNA of the CDR3: TGTGCCTGGAGTGTACATCCGAAAACTGAAGCTTTCTTT. This translates into CAWSVHPKTEAFF. The V gene is TRBV30, the J gene TRBJ1-1; D gene uncertain. The CDR3 runs 13 residues. V lost 0 bases, J lost 5 bases, and 10 bases lay in between. Germline lookup yields CDR1 GTSNPN and CDR2 SVGIG (reference sequence).

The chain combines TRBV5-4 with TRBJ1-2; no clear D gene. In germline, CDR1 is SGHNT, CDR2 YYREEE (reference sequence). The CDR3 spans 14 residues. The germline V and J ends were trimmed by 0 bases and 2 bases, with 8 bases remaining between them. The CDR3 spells CASSLAGGNYGYTF. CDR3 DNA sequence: TGTGCCAGCAGCTTGGCCGGTGGAAACTATGGCTACACCTTC.

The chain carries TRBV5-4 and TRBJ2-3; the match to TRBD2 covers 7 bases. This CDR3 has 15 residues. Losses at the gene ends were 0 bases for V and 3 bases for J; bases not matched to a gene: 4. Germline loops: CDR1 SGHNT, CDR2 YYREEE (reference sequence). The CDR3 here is CASSLDGLVTDTQYF. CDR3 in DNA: TGTGCCAGCAGCTTGGACGGACTAGTAACAGATACGCAGTATTTT.

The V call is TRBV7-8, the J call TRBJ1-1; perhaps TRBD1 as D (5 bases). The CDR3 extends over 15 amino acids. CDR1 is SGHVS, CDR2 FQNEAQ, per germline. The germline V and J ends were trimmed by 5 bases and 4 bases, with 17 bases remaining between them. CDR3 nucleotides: TGTGCCAGCAGCCCCGGATCCCACAGGAGCACTGAAGCTTTCTTT. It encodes CASSPGSHRSTEAFF.

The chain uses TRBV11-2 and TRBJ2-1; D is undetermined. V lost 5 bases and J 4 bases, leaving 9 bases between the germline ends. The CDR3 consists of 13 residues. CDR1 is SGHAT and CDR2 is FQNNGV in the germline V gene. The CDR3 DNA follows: TGTGCCAGCAGCAGAGAGAGTTACAATGAGCAGTTCTTC. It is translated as CASSRESYNEQFF.

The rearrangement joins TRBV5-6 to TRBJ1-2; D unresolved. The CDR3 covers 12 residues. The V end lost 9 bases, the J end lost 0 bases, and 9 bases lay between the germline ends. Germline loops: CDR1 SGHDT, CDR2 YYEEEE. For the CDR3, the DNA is TGTGCCACCACGAGGACTAACTATGGCTACACCTTC. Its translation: CATTRTNYGYTF.

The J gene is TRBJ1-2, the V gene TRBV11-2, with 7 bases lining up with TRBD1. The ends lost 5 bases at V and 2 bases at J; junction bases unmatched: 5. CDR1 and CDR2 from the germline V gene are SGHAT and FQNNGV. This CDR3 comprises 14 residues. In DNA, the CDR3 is TGTGCCAGCAGCCCTGGACAGGCGAACTATGGCTACACCTTC. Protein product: CASSPGQANYGYTF.